This TCR beta chain was found in a study of blood T cell repertoires in COVID-19. CDR3 length: 14 amino acids. V was trimmed by 4 bases and J by 1 base, leaving 8 bases between them. Germline lookup yields CDR1 LNHDA and CDR2 SQIVND (reference sequence). This clone is a singleton in its sample. Sequencing was performed with immunoSEQ multiplex PCR; in TCRdb, only in-frame clones are kept and a portion is missing. This sample yields some 270,000 clones, of which around 93% are seen a single time; approximately 3% belongs to the top ten. The chain combines TRBV19 with TRBJ1-3; D gene ambiguous. The sequenced material came from PBMCs or T cells enriched from blood (not recorded which). This TCR was recovered from a man aged 35 to 55 who had been exposed to COVID-19. The CDR3 here is CASSSIVSGNTIYF. The CDR3 region has the DNA TGTGCCAGTAGTAGTATAGTATCTGGAAACACCATATATTTT.